These 22 T cell receptor beta chains were sequenced from one sample in a study of T-cell memory formation after mild COVID-19 (dated by TCRdb to the early 2020s). The library was produced with 5' RACE. These reads were obtained on an Illumina NovaSeq 6000. TCRdb trimmed public reads at Q25 via fastp, called clones via MiXCR and kept in-frame beta chains. All rows with the same CDR3 protein become a single entry with the most common DNA and genes. Present in this sample are 180,000 or so distinct CDR3 sequences, around 10% of which were seen just once. The ten largest clones take up around 3.8% of the sample. The sample consisted of PBMCs or a T cell subset sorted from them (not recorded which). All receptors derive from a man in his late teens or twenties who had mild COVID-19 (a few samples of this study predate the infection). The sample titles of this study are shuffled in the database, so cell type and time point are left out; the donor was told from shared clones.

This clonotype was recorded a few times. The chain employs TRBV28 and TRBJ2-3, with TRBD2 matching over 8 bases. The CDR3 is 17 residues long. Trimming took 4 bases from V and 3 from J; bases not matched to a gene: 12. The germline CDR1 and CDR2 sequences are MDHEN and SYDVKM. This chain's CDR3 is CASSSGGASHLTDTQYF. CDR3 nucleotides: TGTGCCAGCAGTTCGGGGGGGGCCTCTCATCTAACAGATACGCAGTATTTT.

This clonotype was counted a few times. The chain recombines TRBV4-3 with TRBJ2-1; no clear D gene. V was cut by 0 bases and J by 1 base, with 10 bases left in between. Germline lookup yields CDR1 LGHNA and CDR2 YSLEER. The CDR3 consists of 16 residues. The CDR3 coding sequence is TGCGCCAGCAGCCAAGAAGGGCGTCATTCCTACAATGAGCAGTTCTTC. It specifies CASSQEGRHSYNEQFF.

There are a few counts of this clonotype. V usage is TRBV18 and J usage is TRBJ1-5; TRBD1 agrees at 7 bases. Germline lookup yields CDR1 KGHSH and CDR2 LQKENI. Germline trimming cut 5 bases from V and 0 bases from J; bases unmatched to any gene: 7. This CDR3 has 16 amino acids. The DNA of the CDR3 is TGTGCCAGCTCATCCGGGACAGTCAATAGCAATCAGCCCCAGCATTTT. Its protein is CASSSGTVNSNQPQHF.

This clonotype was observed a few times. The chain uses TRBV30 and TRBJ1-1, with D maybe TRBD1 (5 bases). CDR3 length: 16 residues. Between the trimmed V and J ends, which lost 1 base and 3 bases, there was a span of 18 bases. CDR1 is GTSNPN and CDR2 is SVGIG in the germline V gene (reference sequence). The CDR3 region is CAWSAWGRRSDTEAFF. The CDR3 DNA follows: TGTGCCTGGAGTGCGTGGGGGAGGAGGTCCGACACTGAAGCTTTCTTT.

Many counts were recorded for this clonotype. This rearrangement joins TRBV3-1 to TRBJ1-5; possible D gene TRBD1, 5 bases. Germline V CDR1 and CDR2: LGHDT, YNNKEL (reference sequence). The CDR3 loop spans 12 amino acids. Deletions cut 4 bases from V and 6 bases from J, with 7 bases between. As DNA, the CDR3 is TGTGCCAGCAGCCTTCAGGGTCAGCCCCAGCATTTT. This sequence encodes CASSLQGQPQHF.

This clonotype was detected a few times. V is TRBV12-3 or TRBV12-4 and J is TRBJ1-2, with D possibly being TRBD1 (5 bases). The CDR3 is made up of 14 amino acids. The V end lost 5 bases, the J end lost 6 bases, and 16 bases lay between the germline ends. In DNA form, the CDR3 reads TGTGCCAGCAGTCCCCAATCGGGGCACGATGGCTACACCTTC. This gives the protein CASSPQSGHDGYTF.

There are many counts of this clonotype. CDR3 protein: CASSQEWSVDEQYF. The CDR3 DNA is TGTGCCAGCAGCCAAGAATGGTCCGTCGACGAGCAGTACTTC. The chain is built from TRBV4-2 and TRBJ2-7; unclear D gene. Deletions cut 0 bases from V and 5 bases from J, with 11 bases between. This CDR3 has 14 residues. The V gene's germline CDR1 is LGHNA and CDR2 YNFKEQ.

This clonotype was seen a handful of times. The chain employs TRBV6-2 or TRBV6-3 and TRBJ2-5, with 7 positions matching TRBD2. In germline, CDR1 is MNHEY, CDR2 SVGEGT. J gave up 3 bases and V 4 bases, and 5 bases lay outside the gene matches. The CDR3 consists of 14 residues. The CDR3 here is CASSSLASEETQYF. The CDR3, as DNA: TGTGCCAGCAGTTCACTAGCGTCGGAAGAGACCCAGTACTTC.

This clonotype was detected a few times. This sequence joins TRBV29-1 and TRBJ1-1; TRBD1 might be the D (6 bases). CDR1 is SQVTM, CDR2 ANQGSEA, per germline. CDR3 length equals 13 residues. The V end was cut by 7 bases, the J end by 5 bases, with 17 bases between. The CDR3: CSGDGQIGTEAFF. CDR3 coding DNA: TGCAGCGGGGACGGACAGATAGGGACTGAAGCTTTCTTT.

Here the CDR3 reads CASSQLLAGGQTDTQYF. For the CDR3, the DNA is TGTGCCAGCAGCCAGCTACTAGCGGGGGGACAAACAGATACGCAGTATTTT. The chain couples TRBV3-1 to TRBJ2-3; 12 bases match TRBD2. Germline V lookup: CDR1 LGHDT, CDR2 YNNKEL (reference sequence). The CDR3 loop spans 17 amino acids. V dropped 3 bases and J dropped 3; count of bases not matched to a gene: 7.

The sample holds a few counts of this clonotype. The CDR3 region has the DNA TGCGCCAGCAGGCGGGACTTTCTTGCTGGAAACACCATATATTTT. Protein product: CASRRDFLAGNTIYF. The V gene is TRBV5-1, the J gene TRBJ1-3; weak D call: TRBD1 (5 bases). Germline CDR1 and CDR2: SGHRS and YFSETQ. Deletions cut 5 bases from V and 2 bases from J, with 14 bases between. The CDR3 extends over 15 amino acids.

This clonotype was counted ten times or more. The rearrangement links TRBV20-1 to TRBJ1-6, with D possibly being TRBD1 (6 bases). CDR3 length: 14 amino acids. CDR1 is DFQATT and CDR2 is SNEGSKA in the germline V gene (reference sequence). The CDR3 here is CSPELGAADSPLHF. CDR3 DNA sequence: TGCAGCCCCGAGTTGGGGGCGGCGGATTCACCCCTCCACTTT.

The chain recombines TRBV12-3 or TRBV12-4 with TRBJ1-5, with unresolved D. The CDR3 is 15 residues long. V lost 5 bases and J 6 bases, leaving 17 bases between the germline ends. The CDR3 loop reads CASSPGAYSAQPQHF. In DNA, the CDR3 is TGTGCCAGCAGTCCGGGAGCATATTCGGCTCAGCCCCAGCATTTT.

This clonotype was observed at least ten times. The rearrangement uses TRBV6-5 and TRBJ2-7, with D perhaps TRBD2 (6 bases). Trimming removed 8 bases at V and 6 bases at J, with 11 bases between. This CDR3 contains 11 residues. Germline V gene sequence: CDR1 MNHEY, CDR2 SVGAGI. The CDR3 sequence is CASGRGGEQYF. CDR3 nucleotides: TGTGCCAGCGGGCGGGGAGGCGAGCAGTACTTC.

This clonotype was detected only a few times. This sequence joins TRBV19 and TRBJ1-5; weak D call: TRBD1 (5 bases). The CDR3 extends over 14 amino acids. The germline CDR1 and CDR2 sequences are LNHDA and SQIVND (reference sequence). The V end lost 4 bases, the J end lost 2 bases, and 9 bases lay between the germline ends. In DNA form, the CDR3 reads TGTGCCAGTAGTACAGGGTTCGGCAATCAGCCCCAGCATTTT. This sequence encodes CASSTGFGNQPQHF. The full variable domain, completed using reference TRBV19 and TRBJ1-5, is DGGITQSPKYLFRKEGQNVTLSCEQNLNHDAMYWYRQDPGQGLRLIYYSQIVNDFQKGDIAEGYSVSREKKESFPLTVTSAQKNPTAFYLCASSTGFGNQPQHFGDGTRLSIL.

The table lists this clonotype with a few counts. The rearrangement uses TRBV6-1 and TRBJ1-1; D perhaps matches TRBD1 (6 bases). CDR1 and CDR2 from the germline V gene are MNHNS and SASEGT. Trimming pared 6 bases from V and 8 bases from J, leaving 19 bases between. The length of the CDR3 is 14 residues. This chain's CDR3 is CASSGTGSRLEAFF. CDR3 coding DNA: TGTGCCAGCAGCGGTACAGGGTCTCGTCTGGAAGCTTTCTTT.

The chain is built from TRBV6-5 and TRBJ1-6; D may be TRBD1 (6 bases). This CDR3 contains 15 residues. Germline V gene data show CDR1 as MNHEY and CDR2 as SVGAGI. V lost 0 bases to trimming and J lost 8 bases, with 11 bases between them. The CDR3 DNA follows: TGTGCCAGCAGTTACTCGAAACAGGGCTATTCACCCCTCCACTTT. As protein: CASSYSKQGYSPLHF.

The chain is built from TRBV7-3 and TRBJ2-7; D unclear. Trimming stripped 5 bases from V and 2 bases from J, with 7 bases between. Germline V gene lookup returns CDR1 SGHTA and CDR2 FQGTGA. The CDR3 consists of 12 residues. DNA for the CDR3: TGTGCCAGCAGCCCACTGGCCTACGAGCAGTACTTC. It is translated as CASSPLAYEQYF.

Ten or more counts support this clonotype. The chain is built from TRBV12-3 or TRBV12-4 and TRBJ2-2; D unresolved. The CDR3 length is 12 residues. Trimming pared 3 bases from V and 6 bases from J, leaving 5 bases between. In DNA form, the CDR3 reads TGTGCCAGCAGTTTCCGGCCCGGGGAGCTGTTTTTT. Translation: CASSFRPGELFF.

This clonotype came up a few times. The chain carries TRBV6-6 and TRBJ1-2; no firm D call. The CDR3 contains 11 residues. Germline CDR1 MNHNY, CDR2 SVGAGI (reference sequence). V dropped 0 bases and J dropped 8 bases, with 4 bases sitting between them. CDR3 nucleotides: TGTGCCAGCAGTTACTCGAGAGGCTACACCTTC. Translated: CASSYSRGYTF.

This clonotype was seen more than once but under ten times. This chain connects TRBV21-1 to TRBJ2-3; TRBD1, the table's D call, lacks a check against the DNA. TRBV21-1 is termed a pseudogene. The CDR3 covers 14 residues. The CDR3 region has the DNA TGTGCCAGCAGCAAAAGCGGGGGGGCAGATACGCAGTATTTT. It encodes CASSKSGGADTQYF.

This clonotype was detected a few times. The chain links TRBV10-3 to TRBJ2-1; 10 bases fit TRBD2. V shed 0 bases, J shed 5 bases, and the junction held 4 bases outside the gene matches. Germline CDR1 is ENHRY and CDR2 is SYGVKD. The CDR3 consists of 16 residues. Written as DNA, the CDR3 is TGTGCCATCAGTGAGTCAGCGGGGGGGGCTAACAATGAGCAGTTCTTC. Its protein is CAISESAGGANNEQFF.